Shown below are 6 T cell receptor beta chains from a single sample sequenced in a study of cytomegalovirus exposure and HLA in healthy donors. Both 60 Vbeta primers and 13 Jbeta primers went into the PCR. Some clones are missing from TCRdb's copy, which holds only in-frame ones; the method was immunoSEQ multiplex PCR. The table includes about 110,000 clones, 55% to 75% detected once. Sequencing was performed on PBMCs. All receptors come from a man aged 30-40 years in good health and CMV-seropositive.

The table lists this clone with a few counts. This chain uses TRBV29-1 with TRBJ2-4; 8 bases line up with TRBD2. V lost 5 bases to trimming and J lost 0 bases; unmatched junction nucleotides: 15. Germline values: CDR1 SQVTM, CDR2 ANQGSEA. The CDR3 length is 18 residues. The chain's CDR3 is CSVYFRAGGGLAKNIQYF. The CDR3 nucleotides read TGCAGCGTTTACTTTCGGGCGGGAGGCGGACTAGCCAAAAACATTCAGTACTTC.

This clone has a handful of counts. The chain carries TRBV2 and TRBJ1-5; TRBD1 aligns across 10 bases. The CDR3 has 13 residues. After removal of 8 bases from V and 4 bases from J, the junction contained 2 bases not matched to a gene. The germline V gene has CDR1 SNHLY and CDR2 FYNNEI. The chain's CDR3 is CASRDRGNQPQHF. The CDR3 nucleotides are TGTGCCAGCCGGGACAGGGGAAATCAGCCCCAGCATTTT.

CDR3 sequence (DNA): TGTGCCAGCAGGGAGACAGCAATCTATGGCTACACCTTC. This sequence encodes CASRETAIYGYTF. The chain has TRBV6-6 and TRBJ1-2; D is perhaps TRBD1 (5 bases). The germline gives CDR1 MNHNY, CDR2 SVGAGI (reference sequence). The V gene lost 6 bases and the J gene lost 4 bases, with 12 bases spanning the gap. This CDR3 has 13 residues.

This clone was counted a few times. The gene calls are TRBV5-1 and TRBJ1-1; D unclear. The ends were cut back, 7 bases at V and 6 bases at J, with 13 bases in the middle. This CDR3 has 12 amino acids. In germline, CDR1 is SGHRS, CDR2 YFSETQ. The CDR3 nucleotides are TGCGCCAGCCGCCTCGAGGCTGCTGAAGCTTTCTTT. It specifies CASRLEAAEAFF.

This clone is a singleton in its sample. The gene calls are TRBV4-2 and TRBJ2-3, with 7 positions matching TRBD2. This CDR3 has 13 amino acids. V trimming: 11 bases; J trimming: 2 bases; junction bases outside the gene matches: 7. Germline lookup yields CDR1 LGHNA and CDR2 YNFKEQ. CDR3 residues: CAFGRTITDTQYF. CDR3 DNA sequence: TGTGCCTTCGGGAGGACAATCACAGATACGCAGTATTTT.

The chain uses TRBV7-3 and TRBJ2-2; 7 bases agree with TRBD2. This CDR3 is 15 amino acids long. Germline V lookup: CDR1 SGHTA, CDR2 FQGTGA. With 4 bases clipped from V and 0 bases from J, the junction kept 2 bases outside the gene matches. The CDR3 here is CASSSGLPNTGELFF. CDR3 coding DNA: TGTGCCAGCAGCTCGGGACTACCGAACACCGGGGAGCTGTTTTTT.